Shown below are 24 T cell receptor beta chains from a single sample sequenced in a study of cytotoxic CD8 clonotypes in ibrutinib-treated CLL. Sequencing used immunoSEQ multiplex PCR; TCRdb keeps in-frame clones, though not all of them. The data show about 72,000 clones, more than 75% seen once. The starting material was PBMCs, obtained at disease progression, from a patient treated with ibrutinib. The receptors come from a human donor with chronic lymphocytic leukemia.

This clone showed up just a few times. The chain couples TRBV19 to TRBJ1-5, with D possibly being TRBD1 (6 bases). CDR1 is LNHDA and CDR2 is SQIVND in the germline V gene (reference sequence). The CDR3 consists of 15 residues. V dropped 1 base and J dropped 6 bases, with 13 bases sitting between them. CDR3 in amino acids: CASSIGGRGGQPQHF. CDR3 nucleotides: TGTGCCAGTAGTATAGGAGGCAGGGGAGGTCAGCCCCAGCATTTT.

The chain employs TRBV14 and TRBJ2-1; 9 nucleotides match TRBD2. Per germline, CDR1 SGHDN and CDR2 FVKESK. The CDR3 is 18 amino acids. V was clipped by 3 bases and J by 0 bases; unmatched bases: 9. The CDR3 coding sequence is TGTGCCAGCAGCCAGATTAGCGGGGGCCTTCGCTCCTACAATGAGCAGTTCTTC. This encodes CASSQISGGLRSYNEQFF.

The chain couples TRBV9 to TRBJ1-6; 10 bases map to TRBD1. After removal of 2 bases from V and 10 bases from J, the junction contained 6 bases not matched to a gene. This CDR3 has 15 residues. Germline V gene data show CDR1 as SGDLS and CDR2 as YYNGEE. CDR3 sequence: CASSVGGTGVSPLHF. For the CDR3, the DNA is TGTGCCAGCAGCGTCGGGGGGACAGGGGTCTCACCCCTCCACTTT. Combining the CDR3 with reference TRBV9 and TRBJ1-6 gives the whole variable domain DSGVTQTPKHLITATGQRVTLRCSPRSGDLSVYWYQQSLDQGLQFLIQYYNGEERAKGNILERFSAQQFPDLHSELNLSSLELGDSALYFCASSVGGTGVSPLHFGNGTRLTVT.

The rearrangement links TRBV5-1 to TRBJ2-3, with 12 bases that match TRBD2. CDR3 length: 16 amino acids. Germline V gives CDR1 SGHRS, CDR2 YFSETQ. Trimming took 4 bases from V and 1 from J; bases not matched to a gene: 4. Here the CDR3 reads CASSPWTSGGTDTQYF. Written as DNA, the CDR3 is TGCGCCAGCAGCCCCTGGACTAGCGGGGGCACAGATACGCAGTATTTT.

J is TRBJ1-5 and V is TRBV30, with no clear D. From germline, CDR1 is GTSNPN and CDR2 SVGIG (reference sequence). Trimming left V 0 bases short and J 4 bases short, with 4 bases between. This CDR3 has 12 amino acids. The CDR3, as DNA: TGTGCCTGGAGTGTGGGTAATCAGCCCCAGCATTTT. Its protein product is CAWSVGNQPQHF.

The chain couples TRBV18 to TRBJ2-5; D might be TRBD2 (5 bases). Germline V CDR1 and CDR2: KGHSH, LQKENI. This CDR3 region has 14 residues. Trimming took 4 bases from V and 5 from J, leaving 14 bases between them. This CDR3 reads CASSQTGIVETQYF. For the CDR3, the DNA is TGTGCCAGCTCACAAACCGGGATAGTGGAGACCCAGTACTTC.

V is TRBV6-1 and J is TRBJ2-3; 10 positions match TRBD1. The V and J ends lost 4 bases and 1 base, in that order; junction bases with no gene match: 2. The germline V gene has CDR1 MNHNS and CDR2 SASEGT. The CDR3 has 15 amino acids. The CDR3 reads CASSVGTGGTDTQYF. The CDR3 DNA reads as TGTGCCAGCAGTGTCGGGACAGGGGGCACAGATACGCAGTATTTT.

The sample holds one count of this clone. For the CDR3, the DNA is TGTGCCAGCAACTCCGAAACAGGGGCCCCTTCCTATGGCTACACCTTC. Protein sequence: CASNSETGAPSYGYTF. This chain uses TRBV5-5 with TRBJ1-2; 7 bases match TRBD1. The V gene end was trimmed by 6 bases and the J gene end by 4 bases; junction bases not matched to a gene: 15. The germline V gene has CDR1 SGHKS and CDR2 YYEKEE (reference sequence). This CDR3 region has 16 residues.

This clone was counted only a few times. This chain joins TRBV6-1 and TRBJ1-5; 9 bases agree with TRBD1. The length of the CDR3 is 15 residues. The V gene's germline CDR1 is MNHNS and CDR2 SASEGT. V lost 6 bases, J lost 0 bases, and 3 bases stayed unmatched. The DNA of the CDR3 is TGTGCCAGCAGGACACAGGGGGCTAGCAATCAGCCCCAGCATTTT. Amino acids: CASRTQGASNQPQHF.

The rearrangement links TRBV5-6 to TRBJ2-7; a possible D gene is TRBD1 (5 bases). The CDR3 totals 14 residues. V lost 7 bases, J lost 2 bases, and 16 bases lay in between. CDR1 and CDR2 from the germline V gene are SGHDT and YYEEEE. Here the CDR3 reads CASHLQGKPYEQYF. CDR3 DNA: TGTGCCAGCCATTTGCAGGGAAAACCCTACGAGCAGTACTTC.

Worth noting for this clone: At one of its ends the junction is not consistent with the germline gene, which may arise from a read error. The chain couples TRBV7-9 to TRBJ1-1; TRBD1 might be the D (5 bases). The CDR3 is 10 amino acids. The germline V gene has CDR1 SEHNR and CDR2 FQNEAQ (reference sequence). CDR3 sequence reads: CASSLDRRGF. The DNA for the CDR3 is TGTGCCAGCAGCTTAGACAGGCGGGGGTTC.

The chain carries TRBV6-1 and TRBJ2-3, with 8 nucleotides matching TRBD2. With 4 bases clipped from V and 4 bases from J, the junction kept 10 bases outside the gene matches. The germline V gene encodes CDR1 MNHNS and CDR2 SASEGT. This CDR3 has 16 residues. Written as DNA, the CDR3 is TGTGCCAGCAGTGGAGGGGCGGGGGGCGGCCCAGATACGCAGTATTTT. It is translated as CASSGGAGGGPDTQYF.

This clone was seen many times. The rearrangement uses TRBV25-1 and TRBJ2-5; D is unresolved. Germline V gene data show CDR1 as MGHDK and CDR2 as SYGVNS. This CDR3 has 13 residues. The V and J ends lost 3 bases and 5 bases respectively, with 10 bases between them. The CDR3 is CASSEAPVETQYF. CDR3 DNA: TGTGCCAGCAGTGAGGCCCCTGTGGAGACCCAGTACTTC. The full variable domain, in which reference TRBV25-1 and TRBJ2-5 provide the parts outside the CDR3, is EADIYQTPRYLVIGTGKKITLECSQTMGHDKMYWYQQDPGMELHLIHYSYGVNSTEKGDLSSESTVSRIRTEHFPLTLESARPSHTSQYLCASSEAPVETQYFGPGTRLLVL.

The chain couples TRBV7-9 to TRBJ1-2; D call uncertain. This CDR3 contains 16 residues. V dropped 3 bases and J dropped 1 base, with 15 bases sitting between them. Per the germline V gene, CDR1 is SEHNR and CDR2 is FQNEAQ (reference sequence). Written as DNA, the CDR3 is TGTGCCAGCAGCTTTGGCGGCTTAAGTAATAACTATGGCTACACCTTC. Its protein product is CASSFGGLSNNYGYTF.

The chain couples TRBV28 to TRBJ1-2, with a weak D call TRBD1 (5 bases). The CDR3 is made up of 15 amino acids. Trimming cost V 2 bases and J 8 bases, with 18 bases left between them. The germline V gene has CDR1 MDHEN and CDR2 SYDVKM. The CDR3 here is CASSLLHLGTMGYTF. The CDR3, as DNA: TGTGCCAGCAGTTTACTCCACCTGGGGACTATGGGCTACACCTTC.

The rearrangement joins TRBV11-3 to TRBJ2-7; a weak D match, TRBD2 (6 bases). V shed 6 bases and J shed 2 bases, with 11 bases lying between them. The V gene's germline CDR1 is SGHNT and CDR2 YENEEA. CDR3 length: 13 residues. The CDR3 protein is CASSGGLTYEQYF. The CDR3 DNA follows: TGTGCCAGCAGTGGAGGACTAACCTACGAGCAGTACTTC. Based on the CDR3 plus reference TRBV11-3 and TRBJ2-7, the full variable domain is EAGVVQSPRYKIIEKKQPVAFWCNPISGHNTLYWYLQNLGQGPELLIRYENEEAVDDSQLPKDRFSAERLKGVDSTLKIQPAELGDSAVYLCASSGGLTYEQYFGPGTRLTVT.

The chain employs TRBV9 and TRBJ2-7; D is perhaps TRBD2 (5 bases). The CDR3 contains 15 residues. Trimming pared 0 bases from V and 0 bases from J, leaving 10 bases between. Germline V gives CDR1 SGDLS, CDR2 YYNGEE. The CDR3 DNA follows: TGTGCCAGCAGCGTAGCTGTGGGGAGCTCCTACGAGCAGTACTTC. Protein: CASSVAVGSSYEQYF.

The genes are TRBV6-5 and TRBJ1-3; D is unclear. V gave up 2 bases and J gave up 8 bases, with 10 bases separating them. The CDR3 runs to 13 residues. The germline V gene has CDR1 MNHEY and CDR2 SVGAGI. CDR3 nucleotides: TGTGCCAGCAGTTACACGAGAGTTGACACCATATATTTT. It is translated as CASSYTRVDTIYF.

This rearrangement joins TRBV29-1 to TRBJ1-1; D is unresolved. With 4 bases removed from V and 1 base from J, the gap between germline ends came to 4 bases. Germline CDR1 and CDR2: SQVTM and ANQGSEA. The CDR3 extends over 11 amino acids. CDR3 DNA sequence: TGCAGCGTTGTTTCGAACACTGAAGCTTTCTTT. As protein: CSVVSNTEAFF.

The V call is TRBV27, the J call TRBJ2-2; the D gene is possibly TRBD1 (5 bases). CDR3 length: 19 residues. Trimming pared 6 bases from V and 0 bases from J, leaving 23 bases between. The V gene's germline CDR1 is MNHEY and CDR2 SMNVEV (reference sequence). CDR3 amino acids: CASRTPGAGHTANTGELFF. CDR3 coding DNA: TGTGCCAGCAGGACTCCAGGCGCAGGACATACCGCGAACACCGGGGAGCTGTTTTTT.

The rearrangement links TRBV5-1 to TRBJ1-1; TRBD1 is a possible D gene (6 bases). Germline lookup yields CDR1 SGHRS and CDR2 YFSETQ. The length of the CDR3 is 12 residues. The V gene lost 4 bases and the J gene lost 11 bases, with 15 bases spanning the gap. CDR3 loop: CASSPDRPFAFF. Here the CDR3 DNA reads TGCGCCAGCAGCCCCGACAGGCCCTTTGCTTTCTTT.

Turning to this clone: In the same sample, other DNA sequences code for this CDR3. The chain joins TRBV18 to TRBJ2-3; possible D gene TRBD2, 6 bases. This CDR3 contains 12 residues. Germline V gene lookup returns CDR1 KGHSH and CDR2 LQKENI. The V end lost 6 bases, the J end lost 5 bases, and 9 bases lay between the germline ends. The CDR3 sequence: CASSPGGDTQYF. CDR3 coding DNA: TGTGCCAGCTCCCCCGGGGGAGATACGCAGTATTTT.

V is TRBV30 and J is TRBJ1-5, with a tentative D call TRBD1 (6 bases). The CDR3 is 16 amino acids. Trimming pared 0 bases from V and 7 bases from J, leaving 19 bases between. The germline V gene has CDR1 GTSNPN and CDR2 SVGIG (reference sequence). The CDR3 loop is CAWSVRGRGIWQPQHF. In DNA, the CDR3 is TGTGCCTGGAGTGTACGGGGCAGGGGAATATGGCAGCCCCAGCATTTT.

The chain joins TRBV7-9 to TRBJ1-1; 9 bases line up with TRBD1. Germline V lookup: CDR1 SEHNR, CDR2 FQNEAQ (reference sequence). The V and J ends lost 6 bases and 0 bases, in that order; junction bases with no gene match: 14. This CDR3 is 18 amino acids long. The CDR3 is CASSSRSGQGNLNTEAFF. The CDR3 bases are TGTGCCAGCAGTTCCCGGTCGGGACAGGGCAACTTGAACACTGAAGCTTTCTTT.